The subject of this entry is one T cell receptor beta chain. Its antigen is unidentified. These data belong to a study of shared clonotypes between healthy human individuals. General study results and limits: It was the few donors that limited the genetic and exposure-history diversity represented. Blood was the sole source, and tissue repertoires probably differ.

The table came from immunoSEQ multiplex PCR; TCRdb's copy has only in-frame clones and leaves some out. The table lists about 2.4 million clones, over 85% of them singletons, with around 0.14% in the top ten. The germline V and J ends were trimmed by 5 bases and 7 bases, with 14 bases remaining between them. Per germline, CDR1 LNHNV and CDR2 YYDKDF (reference sequence). The CDR3 loop spans 14 amino acids. The sequence was collected from a man younger than 35 in good health. Sequenced input: naive CD4+ T cells sorted from blood. The subset here: CD45RA+ positively selected. V and J are TRBV15 and TRBJ1-4; D gene uncertain. The CDR3 here is CATSPIVAGEKLFF. CDR3 DNA sequence: TGTGCCACCAGCCCCATCGTGGCTGGTGAAAAACTGTTTTTT. The full variable domain, rest sourced from reference TRBV15 and TRBJ1-4, is DAMVIQNPRYQVTQFGKPVTLSCSQTLNHNVMYWYQQKSSQAPKLLFHYYDKDFNNEADTPDNFQSRRPNTSFCFLDIRSPGLGDTAMYLCATSPIVAGEKLFFGSGTQLSVL.